The next 20 T cell receptor beta chains were all read from a single sample in a study of blood T cells in healthy people across ages. The second PCR ran about 7 to 12 cycles with a sample-barcoded 5' primer and J-beta primers. TCRdb ran MiXCR on the 5' RACE reads and lists one entry per CDR3 protein. The sample lists about 900,000 distinct CDR3 sequences; 48% were seen once. The sequencing input was blood. Every receptor here comes from a man aged 25 to 40 in good health.

The chain couples TRBV3-1 to TRBJ2-5, with 13 bases matching TRBD2. The CDR3 spans 15 residues. J gave up 13 bases and V 3 bases, and 11 bases lay outside the gene matches. Germline-derived CDR1 and CDR2 are LGHDT and YNNKEL (reference sequence). DNA of the CDR3: TGTGCCAGCAGCCAGGGGACTAGCGGGGCTTTGGACCCGTACTTC. Its translation is CASSQGTSGALDPYF.

This clonotype was recorded a few times. The gene calls are TRBV3-1 and TRBJ2-7, with D perhaps TRBD1 or TRBD2 (5 bases each). This CDR3 comprises 18 residues. V was clipped by 1 base and J by 1 base, with 20 bases between them. CDR1 is LGHDT and CDR2 is YNNKEL in the germline V gene (reference sequence). CDR3 bases: TGTGCCAGCAGCCAAGCGAGGGCAGGGTCTAGCTTTTCCTACGAGCAGTACTTC. Translating gives CASSQARAGSSFSYEQYF.

As for this clonotype: At one end, the junction sequence differs from germline, possibly due to a read error. The chain uses TRBV11-2 and TRBJ1-6, with D hard to call. The CDR3 runs to 12 residues. Per the germline V gene, CDR1 is SGHAT and CDR2 is FQNNGV. The DNA for the CDR3 is TGTGCCAGCAGCTTTGGGAATTCACCCCCCCACTTT. Its protein product is CASSFGNSPPHF.

This chain joins TRBV10-3 and TRBJ1-2; D is undetermined. Per the germline V gene, CDR1 is ENHRY and CDR2 is SYGVKD. The CDR3 length is 12 residues. The V end lost 3 bases, the J end lost 5 bases, and 7 bases lay between the germline ends. CDR3 bases: TGTGCCATCAGTGAACGAGGGTATGGCTACACCTTC. Translating it yields CAISERGYGYTF.

The gene calls are TRBV6-1 and TRBJ2-3; 8 bases are a match to TRBD2. This CDR3 has 15 amino acids. In germline, CDR1 is MNHNS, CDR2 SASEGT. V was pared by 5 bases and J by 0 bases, with 4 bases of the junction left unmatched. CDR3 in DNA: TGTGCCAGCAGTTGGGAGCGGGGGAGCACAGATACGCAGTATTTT. It specifies CASSWERGSTDTQYF.

The V gene is TRBV14, the J gene TRBJ2-5; no firm D call. The CDR3 has 14 amino acids. Germline V gene lookup returns CDR1 SGHDN and CDR2 FVKESK. V was trimmed by 4 bases and J by 5 bases, leaving 14 bases between them. The DNA of the CDR3 is TGTGCCAGCAGCCGCCAGGAAGGGTTGGAGACCCAGTACTTC. Translation: CASSRQEGLETQYF.

The rearrangement uses TRBV10-3 and TRBJ2-6; D may be TRBD1 or TRBD2 (6 bases each). CDR3 length: 19 amino acids. V lost 6 bases, J lost 2 bases, and 23 bases lay in between. Germline V gives CDR1 ENHRY, CDR2 SYGVKD. The CDR3 coding sequence is TGTGCCATCAGCGACTCCTCGGGGGCCCCTAGAGCTGGGGCCAACGTCCTGACTTTC. This codes for CAISDSSGAPRAGANVLTF.

V and J are TRBV5-6 and TRBJ2-4, with no clear D. TRBJ2-7 matches the DNA end more closely, so the J call is doubtful. CDR3 length: 11 amino acids. Germline values: CDR1 SGHDT, CDR2 YYEEEE. In nucleotides, the CDR3 is TGTGCCAGCAGGAACAACCTCGAGCAGTACTTC. Translation gives CASRNNLEQYF.

This clonotype came up once. Germline is not matched at one junction end, which may reflect a read error. The CDR3 sequence is CASCLNGQGNTEAFF. The CDR3 region has the DNA TGTGCCAGCTGCTTAAACGGCCAAGGGAACACTGAAGCTTTCTTT. This chain joins TRBV7-9 and TRBJ1-1; D gene unclear. Germline assignment: CDR1 SEHNR and CDR2 FQNEAQ (reference sequence). The CDR3 covers 15 residues.

This clonotype showed up just a few times. The chain has TRBV27 and TRBJ2-7; D uncertain. Trimming removed 2 bases from V and 0 bases from J, with 17 bases in between. This CDR3 contains 17 residues. Germline loops: CDR1 MNHEY, CDR2 SMNVEV (reference sequence). CDR3 region: CASSLVSGRAASYEQYF. The CDR3, as DNA: TGTGCCAGCAGTTTAGTCTCGGGTCGGGCAGCCTCCTACGAGCAGTACTTC.

This clonotype has just a few counts. This chain joins TRBV7-9 and TRBJ2-7, with D perhaps TRBD1 (5 bases). Gene TRBJ2-5 matches the end of the DNA better, so the J call may be wrong. Germline V gene sequence: CDR1 SEHNR, CDR2 FQNEAQ (reference sequence). This CDR3 is 13 amino acids long. CDR3 loop: CASSFRAGETQYF. In DNA form, the CDR3 reads TGTGCCAGCAGCTTCAGGGCTGGAGAGACCCAGTACTTC.

The sample holds a few counts of this clonotype. The chain carries TRBV5-6 and TRBJ2-5; a weak D match, TRBD2 (5 bases). The germline V gene encodes CDR1 SGHDT and CDR2 YYEEEE. The CDR3 is 15 amino acids. The V gene lost 2 bases and the J gene lost 4 bases, with 15 bases spanning the gap. CDR3 amino acids: CASSFSKLVGETQYF. The CDR3 DNA sequence: TGTGCCAGCAGCTTCTCCAAACTAGTCGGAGAGACCCAGTACTTC. Variable domain in full (rest from reference TRBV5-6 and TRBJ2-5): DAGVTQSPTHLIKTRGQQVTLRCSPKSGHDTVSWYQQALGQGPQFIFQYYEEEERQRGNFPDRFSGHQFPNYSSELNVNALLLGDSALYLCASSFSKLVGETQYFGPGTRLLVL.

In its sample, this clonotype was seen a few times. This chain connects TRBV20-1 to TRBJ2-6; 7 bases align to TRBD1. CDR1 and CDR2 from the germline V gene are DFQATT and SNEGSKA (reference sequence). The junction had 7 bases not matched to a gene; V was cut back by 0 bases and J by 2 bases. The CDR3 spans 17 residues. The CDR3 is CSAREDRFLAGANVLTF. The CDR3 region has the DNA TGCAGTGCTAGAGAGGACAGGTTTTTGGCTGGGGCCAACGTCCTGACTTTC.

The CDR3 DNA follows: TGTGCCAGCAGCTTAGTGGGGGCGGGGGCCCCGGGAGATACGCAGTATTTT. Encoded protein: CASSLVGAGAPGDTQYF. The rearrangement joins TRBV7-9 to TRBJ2-3; a weak D match, TRBD2 (7 bases). This CDR3 contains 17 residues. Trimming left V 1 base short and J 5 bases short, with 19 bases between. CDR1 SEHNR and CDR2 FQNEAQ come from the germline V gene (reference sequence). Looking up the rest from reference TRBV7-9 and TRBJ2-3 gives the full variable domain: DTGVSQNPRHKITKRGQNVTFRCDPISEHNRLYWYRQTLGQGPEFLTYFQNEAQLEKSRLLSDRFSAERPKGSFSTLEIQRTEQGDSAMYLCASSLVGAGAPGDTQYFGPGTRLTVL.

This clonotype was detected only a few times. The chain uses TRBV28 and TRBJ1-1; TRBD1 might be the D (5 bases). In germline, CDR1 is MDHEN, CDR2 SYDVKM. The CDR3 extends over 14 amino acids. V was trimmed by 5 bases and J by 4 bases, leaving 14 bases between them. CDR3 region: CASSPQGSVTEAFF. CDR3 sequence (DNA): TGTGCCAGCAGTCCGCAGGGATCGGTCACTGAAGCTTTCTTT. Based on the CDR3 plus reference TRBV28 and TRBJ1-1, the full variable domain is DVKVTQSSRYLVKRTGEKVFLECVQDMDHENMFWYRQDPGLGLRLIYFSYDVKMKEKGDIPEGYSVSREKKERFSLILESASTNQTSMYLCASSPQGSVTEAFFGQGTRLTVV.

As to this clonotype: The junction departs from the called germline gene at one end, perhaps through a read error. This rearrangement joins TRBV6-6 to TRBJ1-2, with D unresolved. This CDR3 has 13 residues. The germline CDR1 and CDR2 sequences are MNHNY and SVGAGI (reference sequence). The CDR3 nucleotides read TGTGACAGCAGTTACTCCTACCTGGGAGGCTACACCTTC. Its protein is CDSSYSYLGGYTF.

This clonotype was counted only a few times. This chain connects TRBV6-5 to TRBJ2-3, with 9 nucleotides matching TRBD1. CDR3 length: 14 residues. V trimming: 6 bases; J trimming: 6 bases; junction bases outside the gene matches: 7. Germline V CDR1 and CDR2: MNHEY, SVGAGI. The CDR3 loop reads CASSRTGVRDTQYF. CDR3 sequence (DNA): TGTGCCAGCAGCCGGACAGGGGTGAGGGATACGCAGTATTTT.

CDR3 amino acids: CASSIRTGESSYEQYF. The CDR3 DNA follows: TGTGCCAGCAGTATAAGGACAGGGGAGAGCTCCTACGAGCAGTACTTC. The rearrangement joins TRBV13 to TRBJ2-7, with 9 positions matching TRBD1. The length of the CDR3 is 16 residues. Germline loops: CDR1 PRHDT, CDR2 FYEKMQ (reference sequence). V was clipped by 6 bases and J by 0 bases; unmatched bases: 9.

The chain combines TRBV5-1 with TRBJ2-3; TRBD2 matches 11 bases. Germline V lookup: CDR1 SGHRS, CDR2 YFSETQ. V lost 0 bases and J lost 6; bases outside the gene matches: 6. This CDR3 has 16 amino acids. The CDR3 loop reads CASSLELAGAWDTQYF. The CDR3, as DNA: TGCGCCAGCAGCTTGGAACTAGCGGGGGCGTGGGATACGCAGTATTTT. The full variable domain, rest sourced from reference TRBV5-1 and TRBJ2-3, is KAGVTQTPRYLIKTRGQQVTLSCSPISGHRSVSWYQQTPGQGLQFLFEYFSETQRNKGNFPGRFSGRQFSNSRSEMNVSTLELGDSALYLCASSLELAGAWDTQYFGPGTRLTVL.

V and J are TRBV6-5 and TRBJ1-5, with D possibly matching TRBD1 (5 bases). Germline loops: CDR1 MNHEY, CDR2 SVGAGI. This CDR3 region has 15 residues. V lost 6 bases, J lost 4 bases, and 16 bases lay in between. The CDR3 sequence: CASRSGQGRNQPQHF. For the CDR3, the DNA is TGTGCCAGCAGGTCAGGGCAGGGACGGAATCAGCCCCAGCATTTT.